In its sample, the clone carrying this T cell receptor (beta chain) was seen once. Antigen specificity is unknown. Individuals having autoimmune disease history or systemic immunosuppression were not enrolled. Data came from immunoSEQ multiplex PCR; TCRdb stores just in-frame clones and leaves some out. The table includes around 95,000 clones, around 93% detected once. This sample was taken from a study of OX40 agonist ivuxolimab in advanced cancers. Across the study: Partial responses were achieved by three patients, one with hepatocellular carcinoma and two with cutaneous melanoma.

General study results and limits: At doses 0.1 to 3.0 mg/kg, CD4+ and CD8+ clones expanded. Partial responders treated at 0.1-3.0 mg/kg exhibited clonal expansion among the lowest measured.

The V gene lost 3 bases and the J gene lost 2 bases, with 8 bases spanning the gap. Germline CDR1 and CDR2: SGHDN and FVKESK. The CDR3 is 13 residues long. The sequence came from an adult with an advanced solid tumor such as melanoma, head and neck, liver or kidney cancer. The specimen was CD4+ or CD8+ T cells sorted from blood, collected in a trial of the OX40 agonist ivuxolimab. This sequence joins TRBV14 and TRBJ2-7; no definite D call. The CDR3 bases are TGTGCCAGCAGCCAGCTAAATACCTACGAGCAGTACTTC. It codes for CASSQLNTYEQYF. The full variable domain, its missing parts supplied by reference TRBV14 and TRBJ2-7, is EAGVTQFPSHSVIEKGQTVTLRCDPISGHDNLYWYRRVMGKEIKFLLHFVKESKQDESGMPNNRFLAERTGGTYSTLKVQPAELEDSGVYFCASSQLNTYEQYFGPGTRLTVT.